Below, one T cell receptor beta chain is given with its context. The record originates from a study of blood T cell repertoires in COVID-19. The length of the CDR3 is 15 residues. The germline V gene encodes CDR1 MNHEY and CDR2 SMNVEV (reference sequence). After removal of 6 bases from V and 6 bases from J, the junction contained 6 bases not matched to a gene. Authors' data handling: Reference gene primer amplification yielded estimated nucleated cell counts. The assay was immunoSEQ multiplex PCR, and TCRdb's table has in-frame clones only and misses some. That table supplies the V and J calls and clone size; D and trimming were determined from the DNA. The sample lists approximately 300,000 clones, around nine tenths occurring once.

This clonotype originated in a woman in her 30s with COVID-19, enrolled during active disease. The chain recombines TRBV27 with TRBJ2-1; 12 bases agree with TRBD2. Material: peripheral blood. The CDR3 spells CASRASGRAANEQFF. The DNA of the CDR3 is TGTGCCAGCAGGGCTAGCGGGAGGGCGGCCAATGAGCAGTTCTTC.